What follows are 24 T cell receptor beta chains derived from one specimen sequenced in a study of CD8 T cells in Susac syndrome. A quantity of about 0.45 to 1 ug RNA underwent reverse transcription using random hexamers. TCRdb reprocessed the immunoSEQ multiplex PCR reads via MiXCR and lists one record per CDR3 protein. This sample has approximately 120,000 distinct CDR3 sequences; 90% to 95% occur once, and the top ten carry over 0.07%. Input material: CD4+ T cells from PBMCs. The receptors stem from a human donor in good health.

The table lists this clonotype with a count of one. The chain has TRBV20-1 and TRBJ2-1; either TRBD1 or TRBD2 may supply D (5 bases each). V was shortened by 6 bases and J by 1 base, with 16 bases between the two germline ends. CDR1 and CDR2 from the germline V gene are DFQATT and SNEGSKA (reference sequence). The CDR3 runs 15 residues. In DNA, the CDR3 is TGCAGTGCCCCTATCCCGGGACGGTCCTACAATGAGCAGTTCTTC. Translation gives CSAPIPGRSYNEQFF.

The rearrangement uses TRBV11-2 and TRBJ1-4; D not resolved. V was pared by 5 bases and J by 8 bases, with 12 bases between. Germline CDR1 SGHAT, CDR2 FQNNGV. The CDR3 spans 13 residues. CDR3 protein: CASSQTWKEKLFF. In DNA form, the CDR3 reads TGTGCCAGCAGCCAAACCTGGAAGGAAAAACTGTTTTTT.

V and J are TRBV20-1 and TRBJ2-4; D ambiguous. From germline, CDR1 is DFQATT and CDR2 SNEGSKA (reference sequence). Trimming shortened V by 7 bases and J by 0 bases, and 10 bases separated the two germline ends. This CDR3 comprises 13 residues. CDR3 amino acids: CSVHLEAKNIQYF. CDR3 nucleotides: TGCAGTGTCCACTTGGAAGCCAAAAACATTCAGTACTTC.

The chain employs TRBV11-2 and TRBJ1-2; D gene unclear. This CDR3 is 14 amino acids long. Trimming cost V 5 bases and J 0 bases, with 10 bases left between them. Looked up from germline, CDR1 is SGHAT and CDR2 is FQNNGV. The CDR3 sequence: CASSPLSPNYGYTF. The CDR3 coding sequence is TGTGCCAGCAGCCCCTTGTCTCCTAACTATGGCTACACCTTC.

This clonotype was observed once. The rearrangement joins TRBV23-1 to TRBJ2-2; D gene unclear. TRBV23-1 is an ORF; its function is uncertain. V lost 4 bases and J 4 bases, leaving 13 bases between the germline ends. The CDR3 totals 15 residues. The DNA of the CDR3 is TGCGCCAGCAGTCGGCGTAGGACCGTCACCGGGGAGCTGTTTTTT. Protein product: CASSRRRTVTGELFF.

V usage is TRBV28 and J usage is TRBJ2-4, with TRBD2 matching 9 bases. V was pared by 6 bases and J by 1 base, with 1 base of the junction left unmatched. CDR1 MDHEN and CDR2 SYDVKM come from the germline V gene. The CDR3 has 14 amino acids. CDR3 loop: CASRSGGAKNIQYF. The CDR3, as DNA: TGTGCCAGCAGAAGCGGGGGGGCCAAAAACATTCAGTACTTC.

J is TRBJ2-3 and V is TRBV18; 8 bases are a match to TRBD1. The CDR3 sequence is 15 residues long. The V segment lost 3 bases and the J segment 3 bases; nucleotides outside the gene matches: 5. From germline, CDR1 is KGHSH and CDR2 LQKENI. CDR3 amino acids: CASSPRQGRTDTQYF. CDR3 nucleotides: TGTGCCAGCTCACCCCGACAGGGGAGGACAGATACGCAGTATTTT.

J is TRBJ2-5 and V is TRBV6-2 or TRBV6-3, with TRBD2 as a possible D gene (5 bases). In germline, CDR1 is MNHEY, CDR2 SVGEGT. CDR3 length: 14 residues. The V end lost 5 bases, the J end lost 5 bases, and 15 bases lay between the germline ends. The CDR3 DNA sequence: TGTGCCAGCAGTGGACGACCCGGCGGGGAGACCCAGTACTTC. Translation: CASSGRPGGETQYF.

This chain joins TRBV5-1 and TRBJ2-7; 9 bases agree with TRBD1. Per the germline V gene, CDR1 is SGHRS and CDR2 is YFSETQ. The CDR3 runs 17 residues. Trimming cost V 4 bases and J 5 bases; bases outside gene matches: 16. CDR3 in DNA: TGCGCCAGCAGCCCTCTCGTTTACAGGGGGCGCGTCCACGAGCAGTACTTC. Protein product: CASSPLVYRGRVHEQYF.

This chain uses TRBV29-1 with TRBJ2-5; the D gene could be TRBD1 or TRBD2 (6 bases each). Germline V gene lookup returns CDR1 SQVTM and CDR2 ANQGSEA. V lost 3 bases to trimming and J lost 2 bases, with 19 bases between them. CDR3 length: 16 amino acids. CDR3 protein: CSVDSPGGGIQETQYF. CDR3 DNA: TGCAGCGTTGACTCACCCGGAGGGGGGATTCAAGAGACCCAGTACTTC.

The CDR3 DNA sequence: TGTGCCAGCAGCCAAGAGAGCAAAGCGGGCCGACAAGAGACCCAGTACTTC. This gives the protein CASSQESKAGRQETQYF. The V and J genes are TRBV3-1 and TRBJ2-5; D possibly corresponds to TRBD2 (6 bases). This CDR3 has 17 residues. The V and J ends lost 0 bases and 2 bases respectively, with 16 bases between them. CDR1 and CDR2 from the germline V gene are LGHDT and YNNKEL (reference sequence).

The CDR3 region is CSVLGQGKSTNEKLFF. CDR3 DNA: TGCAGCGTTCTGGGGCAGGGGAAATCAACTAATGAAAAACTGTTTTTT. This chain joins TRBV29-1 and TRBJ1-4, with D maybe TRBD1 (6 bases). In germline, CDR1 is SQVTM, CDR2 ANQGSEA. Deletions cut 5 bases from V and 0 bases from J, with 16 bases between. This CDR3 is 16 amino acids long.

The chain joins TRBV7-9 to TRBJ2-1, with 11 bases fitting TRBD2. CDR1 is SEHNR and CDR2 is FQNEAQ in the germline V gene (reference sequence). The CDR3 length is 18 residues. The V segment lost 4 bases and the J segment 5 bases; nucleotides outside the gene matches: 13. DNA of the CDR3: TGTGCCAGCAGCTCCCGCCTTTTACTAGCGGGAGCCCACAATGAGCAGTTCTTC. The encoded protein is CASSSRLLLAGAHNEQFF.

This clonotype has just a few counts. The chain has TRBV6-6 and TRBJ2-5, with 13 bases aligning to TRBD2. V dropped 4 bases and J dropped 4; count of bases not matched to a gene: 3. Per the germline V gene, CDR1 is MNHNY and CDR2 is SVGAGI (reference sequence). The CDR3 covers 15 residues. The CDR3 region has the DNA TGTGCCAGCAGTTGGGGACTAGCGGGATTAGAGACCCAGTACTTC. It is translated as CASSWGLAGLETQYF.

CDR3 residues: CASSLGIRDRERSHEQYF. The CDR3 coding sequence is TGTGCCAGCAGCTTAGGGATCCGGGACAGGGAAAGGAGCCACGAGCAGTACTTC. V is TRBV7-6 and J is TRBJ2-7; TRBD1 matches 9 bases. Germline assignment: CDR1 SGHVS and CDR2 FNYEAQ. The CDR3 spans 18 residues. V dropped 1 base and J dropped 5; count of bases not matched to a gene: 15.

The chain joins TRBV5-1 to TRBJ2-6; tentatively, D is TRBD1 (5 bases). The CDR3 runs to 14 residues. CDR1 is SGHRS, CDR2 YFSETQ, per germline. V was shortened by 7 bases and J by 8 bases, with 16 bases between the two germline ends. The CDR3 spells CASSLLLGPNVLTF. As DNA, the CDR3 is TGCGCCAGCTCCCTCCTACTGGGGCCCAACGTCCTGACTTTC.

The V gene is TRBV20-1, the J gene TRBJ1-2, with D unresolved. The CDR3 length is 10 residues. CDR1 is DFQATT, CDR2 SNEGSKA, per germline (reference sequence). V shed 3 bases and J shed 8 bases, with 7 bases lying between them. The CDR3 region has the DNA TGCAGTGCTAGTGATATCGGCTACACCTTC. As protein: CSASDIGYTF.

This clonotype occurred once. The V and J genes are TRBV5-1 and TRBJ1-5; D uncertain. Per the germline V gene, CDR1 is SGHRS and CDR2 is YFSETQ. CDR3 length: 14 amino acids. Trimming left V 0 bases short and J 4 bases short, with 8 bases between. DNA of the CDR3: TGCGCCAGCAGCTTGGAGTCAGTGAATCAGCCCCAGCATTTT. It specifies CASSLESVNQPQHF. The whole variable domain, filled in from reference TRBV5-1 and TRBJ1-5, reads KAGVTQTPRYLIKTRGQQVTLSCSPISGHRSVSWYQQTPGQGLQFLFEYFSETQRNKGNFPGRFSGRQFSNSRSEMNVSTLELGDSALYLCASSLESVNQPQHFGDGTRLSIL.

This sequence joins TRBV6-2 or TRBV6-3 and TRBJ2-5; D uncertain. CDR1 is MNHEY, CDR2 SVGEGT, per germline. The CDR3 is made up of 14 amino acids. Trimming removed 2 bases at V and 1 base at J, with 8 bases between. The CDR3 loop is CASSYNELQETQYF. In DNA form, the CDR3 reads TGTGCCAGCAGTTACAATGAACTCCAAGAGACCCAGTACTTC.

This clonotype was detected only once. The chain uses TRBV2 and TRBJ1-2; 9 bases match TRBD1. Germline V gene lookup returns CDR1 SNHLY and CDR2 FYNNEI. Trimming removed 4 bases from V and 4 bases from J; junction bases left unmatched: 7. CDR3 length equals 15 residues. CDR3 DNA sequence: TGTGCCAGCAGTGGAGGAGGACAGGGGAGCTATGGCTACACCTTC. The encoded protein is CASSGGGQGSYGYTF.

The V gene is TRBV7-2, the J gene TRBJ2-5, with D perhaps assigned TRBD1 or TRBD2 (5 bases each). Trimming stripped 5 bases from V and 5 bases from J, with 12 bases between. Germline V CDR1 and CDR2: SGHTA, FQGNSA. The CDR3 is 13 amino acids. The CDR3, as DNA: TGTGCCAGCAGCGTGGGACCGAGGGAGACCCAGTACTTC. Protein: CASSVGPRETQYF. Full variable domain (rest looked up from reference TRBV7-2 and TRBJ2-5): GAGVSQSPSNKVTEKGKDVELRCDPISGHTALYWYRQSLGQGLEFLIYFQGNSAPDKSGLPSDRFSAERTGGSVSTLTIQRTQQEDSAVYLCASSVGPRETQYFGPGTRLLVL.

The chain combines TRBV7-2 with TRBJ2-3, with 10 bases that match TRBD2. Germline CDR1 and CDR2: SGHTA and FQGNSA. The V segment lost 1 base and the J segment 4 bases; nucleotides outside the gene matches: 11. The CDR3 length is 18 residues. As DNA, the CDR3 is TGTGCCAGCAGCTTAGTGTCGTCTAGCGGGAGTATCGCAGATACGCAGTATTTT. It translates to CASSLVSSSGSIADTQYF. Complete variable domain (other parts from reference TRBV7-2 and TRBJ2-3): GAGVSQSPSNKVTEKGKDVELRCDPISGHTALYWYRQSLGQGLEFLIYFQGNSAPDKSGLPSDRFSAERTGGSVSTLTIQRTQQEDSAVYLCASSLVSSSGSIADTQYFGPGTRLTVL.

The chain joins TRBV5-1 to TRBJ2-1, with a possible D match to TRBD2 (6 bases). V was trimmed by 7 bases and J by 7 bases, leaving 18 bases between them. The CDR3 consists of 14 residues. The germline V gene encodes CDR1 SGHRS and CDR2 YFSETQ. The CDR3 protein is CASAGLGMKNEQFF. CDR3 in DNA: TGCGCCAGCGCGGGACTGGGGATGAAGAATGAGCAGTTCTTC.

This sequence joins TRBV3-1 and TRBJ1-1, with 9 bases aligning to TRBD1. CDR1 and CDR2 (germline): LGHDT, YNNKEL (reference sequence). The V and J ends lost 6 bases and 5 bases, in that order; junction bases with no gene match: 10. The CDR3 has 15 residues. The CDR3 DNA is TGTGCCAGCAGTCCGGGACAGGGAGGAAGAACTGAAGCTTTCTTT. This codes for CASSPGQGGRTEAFF.